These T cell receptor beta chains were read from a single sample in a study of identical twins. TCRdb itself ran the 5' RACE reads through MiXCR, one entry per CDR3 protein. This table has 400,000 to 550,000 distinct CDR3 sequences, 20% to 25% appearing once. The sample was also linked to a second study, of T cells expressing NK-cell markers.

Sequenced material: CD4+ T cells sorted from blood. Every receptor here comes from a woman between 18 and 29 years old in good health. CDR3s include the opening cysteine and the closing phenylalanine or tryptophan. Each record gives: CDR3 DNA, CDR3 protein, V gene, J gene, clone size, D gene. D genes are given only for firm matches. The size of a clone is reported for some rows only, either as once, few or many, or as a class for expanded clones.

TGTGCCAGCAGCTTAGTGGGCTCCTACAATGAGCAGTTCTTC	CASSLVGSYNEQFF	TRBV7-9	TRBJ2-1	many	.
TGCAGTGCTAGCGGGCAGGGGGCCTACGAGCAGTACTTC	CSASGQGAYEQYF	TRBV20-1	TRBJ2-7	few	TRBD1
TGTGCCAGCAGGCTAGCGGGAGGGGGAAATGAGCAGTTCTTC	CASRLAGGGNEQFF	TRBV12-3/TRBV12-4	TRBJ2-1	many	TRBD2
TGTGCCAGCTCACCTGTGCAGGGGCGCACAGATACGCAGTATTTT	CASSPVQGRTDTQYF	TRBV18	TRBJ2-3	few	.
TGTGCCAGCAGCCCCCCGCGGGGCGCCAGCTCCTACAATGAGCAGTTCTTC	CASSPPRGASSYNEQFF	TRBV3-1	TRBJ2-1	many	.
TGTGCCAGCAGCCCGAACGGACTAGCGCACGAGCAGTACTTC	CASSPNGLAHEQYF	TRBV12-3/TRBV12-4	TRBJ2-7	.	TRBD2
TGTGCCAGCAGCTCCTACCCTAGGACTGAAGCTTTCTTT	CASSSYPRTEAFF	TRBV9	TRBJ1-1	few	.
TGTGCCAGCTCAGCCGTTCGGGACACTGAAGCTTTCTTT	CASSAVRDTEAFF	TRBV18	TRBJ1-1	.	.
TGTGCCAGCAGCCCCCAAGGTCGGACCTATGGCTACACCTTC	CASSPQGRTYGYTF	TRBV3-1	TRBJ1-2	.	.
TGTGCCAGCAGACACCGGACAGGTCCTAGCACAGATACGCAGTATTTT	CASRHRTGPSTDTQYF	TRBV6-1	TRBJ2-3	.	TRBD1
TGTGCCAGCAGTTTATACCGGGGAAGGGGATCACCCAAACCGAGAAATGAGCAGTTCTTC	CASSLYRGRGSPKPRNEQFF	TRBV27	TRBJ2-1	.	.
TGCAGTGCTAGAGATCCCACCGGGACTAGCGGGGCCGTGGGGTACTTC	CSARDPTGTSGAVGYF	TRBV20-1	TRBJ2-5	few	TRBD2
TGCAGTGCTAGAGGGGTCGACTCAGGGGGCGAGGGGAATTCACCCCTCCACTTT	CSARGVDSGGEGNSPLHF	TRBV20-1	TRBJ1-6	.	TRBD1
TGCAGTGCTGTGGAGCAGAACCAGAACATTCAGTACTTC	CSAVEQNQNIQYF	TRBV20-1	TRBJ2-4	few	.
TGCGCCAGCAGCCGACCAGGGGAAGGTGGTCAGCCCCAGCATTTT	CASSRPGEGGQPQHF	TRBV4-1	TRBJ1-5	.	.
TGTGCCAGCAGCTCGACAGGCGGATCCGAGCAGTACTTC	CASSSTGGSEQYF	TRBV7-3	TRBJ2-7	.	.
TGCAGCGTCGGTCTCTCGGGGACCAAAAACATTCAGTACTTC	CSVGLSGTKNIQYF	TRBV29-1	TRBJ2-4	few	.
TGTGCCAGCAGTTTATTGGGACAGATAAGCACAGATACGCAGTATTTT	CASSLLGQISTDTQYF	TRBV12-3/TRBV12-4	TRBJ2-3	few	TRBD1
TGTGCCAGCAGTCAACAGAACAGAGATGAAGCTTTCTTT	CASSQQNRDEAFF	TRBV6-6	TRBJ1-1	few	.
TGCGCCAGCAGCTGGGATAGTGGGACCCAGTACTTC	CASSWDSGTQYF	TRBV5-1	TRBJ2-5	.	.
TGTGCCAGCACCTTGGCAGGGGGCAGTCATGGCTACACCTTC	CASTLAGGSHGYTF	TRBV12-3/TRBV12-4	TRBJ1-2	.	TRBD1
TGTGCCAGCAGTTACTCGCGGGGGGAACGTAATAGATCACCCCTCCACTTT	CASSYSRGERNRSPLHF	TRBV6-5	TRBJ1-6	.	.
TGTGCCTGGAGTGTAATTTGGGTCGGAACTTACGAGCAGTACTTC	CAWSVIWVGTYEQYF	TRBV30	TRBJ2-7	.	.
TGCGCCAGCAGCATGGGGGACAGGGAGTATGGCTACACCTTC	CASSMGDREYGYTF	TRBV5-1	TRBJ1-2	.	TRBD1